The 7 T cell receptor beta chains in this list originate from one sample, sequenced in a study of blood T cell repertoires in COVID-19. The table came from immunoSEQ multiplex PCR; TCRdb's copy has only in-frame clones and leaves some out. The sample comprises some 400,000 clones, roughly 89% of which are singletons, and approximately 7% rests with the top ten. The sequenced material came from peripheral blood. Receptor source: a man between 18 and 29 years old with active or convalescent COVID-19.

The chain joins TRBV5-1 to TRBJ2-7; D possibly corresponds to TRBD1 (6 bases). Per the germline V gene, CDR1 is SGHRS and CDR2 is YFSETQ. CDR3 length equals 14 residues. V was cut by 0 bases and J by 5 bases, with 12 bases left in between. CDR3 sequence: CASSLEGPGDEQYF. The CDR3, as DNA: TGCGCCAGCAGCTTGGAGGGGCCAGGGGACGAGCAGTACTTC.

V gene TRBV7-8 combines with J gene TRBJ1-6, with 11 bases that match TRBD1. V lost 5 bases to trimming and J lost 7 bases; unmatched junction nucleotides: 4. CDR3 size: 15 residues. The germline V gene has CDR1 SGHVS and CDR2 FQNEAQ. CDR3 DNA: TGTGCCAGCAGCCAGGGACAGGGGGAAAATTCACCCCTCCACTTT. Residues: CASSQGQGENSPLHF.

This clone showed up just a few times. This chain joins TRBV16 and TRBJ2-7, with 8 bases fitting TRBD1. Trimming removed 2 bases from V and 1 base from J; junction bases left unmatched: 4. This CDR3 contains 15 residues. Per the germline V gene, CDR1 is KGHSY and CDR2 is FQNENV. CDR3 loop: CASSQPGQVSYEQYF. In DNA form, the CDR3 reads TGTGCCAGCAGCCAACCGGGACAGGTTTCCTACGAGCAGTACTTC.

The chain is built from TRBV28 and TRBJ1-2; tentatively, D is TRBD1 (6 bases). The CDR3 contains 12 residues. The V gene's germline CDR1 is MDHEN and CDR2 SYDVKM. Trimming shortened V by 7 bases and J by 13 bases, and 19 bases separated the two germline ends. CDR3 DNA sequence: TGTGCCAGCAACCCCCGGCAGGGGCTCCGCACCTTC. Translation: CASNPRQGLRTF.

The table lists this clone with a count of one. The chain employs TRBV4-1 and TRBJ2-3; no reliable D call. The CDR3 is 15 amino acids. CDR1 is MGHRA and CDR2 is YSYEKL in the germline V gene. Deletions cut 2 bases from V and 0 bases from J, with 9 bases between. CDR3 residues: CASSQPSPSTDTQYF. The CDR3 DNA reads TGCGCCAGCAGCCAACCCAGTCCAAGCACAGATACGCAGTATTTT.

The CDR3 here is CASSLRHISTGELFF. The CDR3 DNA is TGTGCCAGCAGCCTCAGACACATATCCACCGGGGAGCTGTTTTTT. The chain joins TRBV13 to TRBJ2-2; D is unclear. The CDR3 is made up of 15 amino acids. CDR1 PRHDT and CDR2 FYEKMQ come from the germline V gene (reference sequence). Trimming cost V 5 bases and J 4 bases, with 14 bases left between them.

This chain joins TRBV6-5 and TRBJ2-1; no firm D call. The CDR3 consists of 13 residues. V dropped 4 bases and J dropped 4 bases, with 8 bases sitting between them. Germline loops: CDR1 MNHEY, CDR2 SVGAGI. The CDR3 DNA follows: TGTGCCAGCAGTTTCGGAGTATACAATGAGCAGTTCTTC. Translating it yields CASSFGVYNEQFF.